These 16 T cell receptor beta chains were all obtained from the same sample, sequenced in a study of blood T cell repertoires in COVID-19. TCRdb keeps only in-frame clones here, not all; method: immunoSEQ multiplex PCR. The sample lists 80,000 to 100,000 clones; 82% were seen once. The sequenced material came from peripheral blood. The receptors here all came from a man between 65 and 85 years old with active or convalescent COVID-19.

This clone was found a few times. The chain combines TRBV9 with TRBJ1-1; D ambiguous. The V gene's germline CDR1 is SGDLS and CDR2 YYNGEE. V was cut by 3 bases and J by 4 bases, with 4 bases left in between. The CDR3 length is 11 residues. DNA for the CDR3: TGTGCCAGCAGCGCTCCCACTGAAGCTTTCTTT. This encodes CASSAPTEAFF.

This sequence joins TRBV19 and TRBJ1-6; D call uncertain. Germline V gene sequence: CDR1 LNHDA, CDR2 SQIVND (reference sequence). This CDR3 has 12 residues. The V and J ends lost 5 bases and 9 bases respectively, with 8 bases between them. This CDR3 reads CASSAVLSPLHF. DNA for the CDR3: TGTGCCAGTAGTGCAGTTCTTTCACCCCTCCACTTT.

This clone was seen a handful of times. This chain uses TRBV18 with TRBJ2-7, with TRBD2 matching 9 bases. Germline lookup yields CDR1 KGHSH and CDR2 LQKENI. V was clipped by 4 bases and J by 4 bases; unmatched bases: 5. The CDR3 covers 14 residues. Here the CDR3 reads CASSLAGAGYEQYF. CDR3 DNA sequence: TGTGCCAGCTCACTAGCGGGGGCCGGGTACGAGCAGTACTTC.

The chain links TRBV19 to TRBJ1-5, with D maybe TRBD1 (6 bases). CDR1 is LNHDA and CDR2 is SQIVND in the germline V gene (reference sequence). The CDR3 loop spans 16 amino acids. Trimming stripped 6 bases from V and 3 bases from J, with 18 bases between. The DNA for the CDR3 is TGTGCCAGTAGGACGACCGCCGGACAGTCCAATCAGCCCCAGCATTTT. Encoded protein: CASRTTAGQSNQPQHF. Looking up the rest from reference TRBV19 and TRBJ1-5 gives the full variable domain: DGGITQSPKYLFRKEGQNVTLSCEQNLNHDAMYWYRQDPGQGLRLIYYSQIVNDFQKGDIAEGYSVSREKKESFPLTVTSAQKNPTAFYLCASRTTAGQSNQPQHFGDGTRLSIL.

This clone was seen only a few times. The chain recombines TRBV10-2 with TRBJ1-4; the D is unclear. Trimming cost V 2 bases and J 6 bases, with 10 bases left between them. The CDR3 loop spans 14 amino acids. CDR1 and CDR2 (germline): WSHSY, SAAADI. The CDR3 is CASSESGVYEKLFF. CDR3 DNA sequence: TGCGCCAGCAGTGAGAGTGGAGTTTATGAAAAACTGTTTTTT.

The CDR3 protein is CASSLGQLSYNEQFF. The CDR3 bases are TGTGCCAGCAGCCTGGGACAGTTGTCCTACAATGAGCAGTTCTTC. The chain joins TRBV5-5 to TRBJ2-1; 7 nucleotides agree with TRBD1. V was pared by 4 bases and J by 1 base, with 5 bases of the junction left unmatched. This CDR3 region has 15 residues. Germline CDR1 and CDR2: SGHKS and YYEKEE (reference sequence).

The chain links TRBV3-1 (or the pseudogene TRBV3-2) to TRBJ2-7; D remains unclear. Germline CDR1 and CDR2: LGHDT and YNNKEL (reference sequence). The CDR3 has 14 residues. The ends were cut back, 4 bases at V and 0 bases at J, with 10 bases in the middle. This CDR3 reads CASSLQAISYEQYF. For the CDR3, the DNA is TGTGCCAGCAGCCTCCAAGCCATCTCCTACGAGCAGTACTTC.

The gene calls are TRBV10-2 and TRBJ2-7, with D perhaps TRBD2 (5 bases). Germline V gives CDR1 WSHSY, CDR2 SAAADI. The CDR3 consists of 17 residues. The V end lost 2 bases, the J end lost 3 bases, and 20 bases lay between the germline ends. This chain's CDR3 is CASSEGGLLLGHYEQYF. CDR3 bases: TGCGCCAGCAGTGAGGGAGGACTGCTTCTGGGCCACTACGAGCAGTACTTC.

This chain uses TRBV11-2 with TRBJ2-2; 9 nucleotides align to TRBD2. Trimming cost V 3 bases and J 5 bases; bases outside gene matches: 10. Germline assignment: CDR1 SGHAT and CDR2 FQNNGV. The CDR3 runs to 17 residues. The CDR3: CASSFGVWRGGTGELFF. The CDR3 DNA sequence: TGTGCCAGCAGCTTCGGCGTATGGCGGGGGGGTACCGGGGAGCTGTTTTTT.

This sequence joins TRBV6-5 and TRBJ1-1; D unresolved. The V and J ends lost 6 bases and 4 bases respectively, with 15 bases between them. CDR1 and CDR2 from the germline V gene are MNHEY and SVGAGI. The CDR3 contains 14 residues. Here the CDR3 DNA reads TGTGCCAGCAGAGTTACATTCACCCGCACTGAAGCTTTCTTT. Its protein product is CASRVTFTRTEAFF.

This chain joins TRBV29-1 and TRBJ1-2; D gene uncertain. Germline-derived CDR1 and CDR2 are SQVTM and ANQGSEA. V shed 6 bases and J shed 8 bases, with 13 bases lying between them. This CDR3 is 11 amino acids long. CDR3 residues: CSVRLASGYTF. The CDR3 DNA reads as TGCAGCGTCAGGTTAGCGTCGGGCTACACCTTC.

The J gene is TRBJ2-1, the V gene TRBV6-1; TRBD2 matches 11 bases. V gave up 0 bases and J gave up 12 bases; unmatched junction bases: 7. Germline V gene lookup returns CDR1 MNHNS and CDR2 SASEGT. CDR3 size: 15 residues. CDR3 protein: CASSEAGSGGASQFF. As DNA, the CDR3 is TGTGCCAGCAGTGAAGCGGGTAGCGGGGGGGCCTCGCAGTTCTTC.

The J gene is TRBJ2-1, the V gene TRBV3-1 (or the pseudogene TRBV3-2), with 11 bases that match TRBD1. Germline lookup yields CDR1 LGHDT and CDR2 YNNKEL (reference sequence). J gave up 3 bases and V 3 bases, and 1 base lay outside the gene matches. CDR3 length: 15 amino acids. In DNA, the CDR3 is TGTGCCAGCAGCCAGGGGACAGGGGGCTACAATGAGCAGTTCTTC. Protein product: CASSQGTGGYNEQFF.

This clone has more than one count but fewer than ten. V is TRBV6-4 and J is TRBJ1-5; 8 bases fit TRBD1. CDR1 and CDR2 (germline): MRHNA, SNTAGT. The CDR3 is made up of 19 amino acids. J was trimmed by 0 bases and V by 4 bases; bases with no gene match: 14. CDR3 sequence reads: CASSAEGQASSHSNQPQHF. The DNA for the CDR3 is TGTGCCAGCAGTGCAGAGGGACAGGCTTCTTCTCATAGCAATCAGCCCCAGCATTTT.

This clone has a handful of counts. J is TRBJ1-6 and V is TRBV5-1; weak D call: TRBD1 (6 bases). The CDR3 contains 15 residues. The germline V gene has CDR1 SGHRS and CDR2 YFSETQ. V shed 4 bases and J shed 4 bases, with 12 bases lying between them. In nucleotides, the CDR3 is TGCGCCAGCAGCCCCTGGACAGATTATAATTCACCCCTCCACTTT. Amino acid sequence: CASSPWTDYNSPLHF.

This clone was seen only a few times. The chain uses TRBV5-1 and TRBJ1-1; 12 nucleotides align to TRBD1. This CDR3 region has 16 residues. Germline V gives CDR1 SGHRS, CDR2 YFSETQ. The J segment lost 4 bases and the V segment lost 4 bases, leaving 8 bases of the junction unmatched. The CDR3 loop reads CASSLPGQGARTEAFF. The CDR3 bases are TGCGCCAGCAGCCTACCGGGACAGGGGGCCCGCACTGAAGCTTTCTTT.